The rows below give T cell receptor beta chains drawn from one sample of a study of blood T cell repertoires in COVID-19. Clones were read by immunoSEQ multiplex PCR, and TCRdb kept only the in-frame ones, dropping some. This table holds under 350,000 clones, about nine tenths found once. Sequenced input: peripheral blood. Receptor source: a man aged 50-60 years with acute or convalescent COVID-19. Each CDR3 is given with its conserved first and last residue. A D gene is named only where the DNA matches it firmly. The listing skips clone size in some rows; elsewhere it reads once, few, many or a size class.

d_call: NA
v_call: TRBV12-3/TRBV12-4
clone_size: NA
j_call: TRBJ1-4
cdr3_aa: CASSYFEGEKLFF
cdr3_nt: TGTGCCAGCAGTTATTTCGAGGGTGAAAAACTGTTTTTT

d_call: NA
v_call: TRBV19
clone_size: NA
j_call: TRBJ2-6
cdr3_aa: CASSNNGGANVLTF
cdr3_nt: TGTGCCAGTAGTAACAATGGTGGGGCCAACGTCCTGACTTTC

d_call: NA
v_call: TRBV12-3/TRBV12-4
clone_size: once
j_call: TRBJ1-2
cdr3_aa: CASSRTGLVGGTF
cdr3_nt: TGTGCCAGCAGCAGAACAGGACTAGTGGGTGGCACCTTC

d_call: NA
v_call: TRBV10-3
clone_size: NA
j_call: TRBJ1-3
cdr3_aa: CAISEGSGRSSGNTIYF
cdr3_nt: TGTGCCATCAGTGAAGGTTCGGGCAGATCCTCGGGGAACACCATATATTTT

d_call: NA
v_call: TRBV30
clone_size: few
j_call: TRBJ2-5
cdr3_aa: CAWSVFRFETQETQYF
cdr3_nt: TGTGCCTGGAGTGTATTTAGATTTGAAACCCAAGAGACCCAGTACTTC

d_call: NA
v_call: TRBV19
clone_size: NA
j_call: TRBJ2-4
cdr3_aa: CASSILPGLAKNIQYF
cdr3_nt: TGTGCCAGTAGTATTCTACCGGGATTAGCCAAAAACATTCAGTACTTC

d_call: NA
v_call: TRBV5-4
clone_size: NA
j_call: TRBJ2-7
cdr3_aa: CASSPGQAAYEQYF
cdr3_nt: TGTGCCAGCAGCCCAGGTCAGGCCGCCTACGAGCAGTACTTC

d_call: NA
v_call: TRBV5-1
clone_size: NA
j_call: TRBJ2-7
cdr3_aa: CASSLVGGREQYF
cdr3_nt: TGCGCCAGCAGCTTGGTCGGAGGGCGCGAGCAGTACTTC

d_call: TRBD1
v_call: TRBV18
clone_size: NA
j_call: TRBJ2-2
cdr3_aa: CASSPQTGGSTGELFF
cdr3_nt: TGTGCCAGCTCACCACAGACAGGGGGCAGCACCGGGGAGCTGTTTTTT

d_call: NA
v_call: TRBV6-5
clone_size: NA
j_call: TRBJ1-2
cdr3_aa: CASSYSNSGYTF
cdr3_nt: TGTGCCAGCAGTTACTCTAATTCTGGCTACACCTTC

d_call: NA
v_call: TRBV5-4
clone_size: few
j_call: TRBJ1-1
cdr3_aa: CASSPGGWVTEAFF
cdr3_nt: TGTGCCAGCTCCCCGGGGGGTTGGGTCACTGAAGCTTTCTTT

d_call: TRBD2
v_call: TRBV29-1
clone_size: NA
j_call: TRBJ2-5
cdr3_aa: CSAAERGVEETQYF
cdr3_nt: TGCAGCGCCGCCGAGCGGGGGGTTGAGGAGACCCAGTACTTC

d_call: TRBD1
v_call: TRBV5-1
clone_size: NA
j_call: TRBJ1-1
cdr3_aa: CASSSEQGGGTEAFF
cdr3_nt: TGCGCCAGCAGCTCCGAACAGGGGGGCGGCACTGAAGCTTTCTTT

d_call: NA
v_call: TRBV30
clone_size: NA
j_call: TRBJ1-1
cdr3_aa: CAWSLDTEAFF
cdr3_nt: TGTGCCTGGAGTCTCGACACTGAAGCTTTCTTT

d_call: NA
v_call: TRBV12-3/TRBV12-4
clone_size: NA
j_call: TRBJ1-5
cdr3_aa: CASSGAFNQPQHF
cdr3_nt: TGTGCCAGCAGTGGGGCCTTTAATCAGCCCCAGCATTTT

d_call: NA
v_call: TRBV5-4
clone_size: few
j_call: TRBJ1-1
cdr3_aa: CASSREVSEAFF
cdr3_nt: TGTGCCAGCAGCCGGGAGGTTTCTGAAGCTTTCTTT

d_call: NA
v_call: TRBV15
clone_size: NA
j_call: TRBJ1-1
cdr3_aa: CATSRQNANTEAFF
cdr3_nt: TGTGCCACCAGCAGGCAGAATGCGAACACTGAAGCTTTCTTT

d_call: TRBD1
v_call: TRBV5-1
clone_size: NA
j_call: TRBJ1-5
cdr3_aa: CASSLTDRVESNNQPQHF
cdr3_nt: TGCGCCAGCAGCTTGACGGACAGGGTCGAATCTAACAATCAGCCCCAGCATTTT

d_call: NA
v_call: TRBV4-1
clone_size: NA
j_call: TRBJ1-1
cdr3_aa: CASSQVGGMAFF
cdr3_nt: TGCGCCAGCAGCCAAGTCGGAGGGATGGCTTTCTTT

d_call: TRBD2
v_call: TRBV11-2
clone_size: NA
j_call: TRBJ2-5
cdr3_aa: CASSRTGTSFETQYF
cdr3_nt: TGTGCCAGCAGCCGAACCGGGACTAGTTTCGAGACCCAGTACTTC

d_call: TRBD1
v_call: TRBV6-6
clone_size: NA
j_call: TRBJ2-7
cdr3_aa: CASRPGQGRDGYEQYF
cdr3_nt: TGTGCCAGCAGGCCGGGACAGGGAAGAGACGGCTACGAGCAGTACTTC

d_call: NA
v_call: TRBV19
clone_size: NA
j_call: TRBJ1-1
cdr3_aa: CASSGSKAEAFF
cdr3_nt: TGTGCCAGTAGTGGCTCGAAAGCTGAAGCTTTCTTT

d_call: TRBD1
v_call: TRBV27
clone_size: once
j_call: TRBJ1-1
cdr3_aa: CASSLSVRGSATEAFF
cdr3_nt: TGTGCCAGCAGTTTATCGGTCAGGGGGTCTGCCACTGAAGCTTTCTTT

d_call: NA
v_call: TRBV9
clone_size: NA
j_call: TRBJ1-2
cdr3_aa: CASSVGREGGYGYTF
cdr3_nt: TGTGCCAGCAGCGTTGGCAGGGAAGGCGGCTATGGCTACACCTTC

d_call: TRBD1
v_call: TRBV6-5
clone_size: NA
j_call: TRBJ1-5
cdr3_aa: CASKTTGGINQPQHF
cdr3_nt: TGTGCCAGCAAAACGACAGGGGGCATCAATCAGCCCCAGCATTTT

d_call: TRBD2
v_call: TRBV5-5
clone_size: few
j_call: TRBJ2-3
cdr3_aa: CASSAGVPDTQYF
cdr3_nt: TGTGCCAGCAGCGCGGGGGTCCCAGATACGCAGTATTTT

d_call: TRBD2
v_call: TRBV5-6
clone_size: NA
j_call: TRBJ2-7
cdr3_aa: CASSSPAGGRYEQYF
cdr3_nt: TGTGCCAGCAGCTCCCCGGCGGGGGGGCGCTACGAGCAGTACTTC

d_call: NA
v_call: TRBV10-3
clone_size: NA
j_call: TRBJ1-5
cdr3_aa: CAIWAGDLSNQPQHF
cdr3_nt: TGTGCCATCTGGGCGGGCGACCTTAGCAATCAGCCCCAGCATTTT

d_call: TRBD2
v_call: TRBV7-6
clone_size: NA
j_call: TRBJ2-5
cdr3_aa: CASSLETRGAVGETQYF
cdr3_nt: TGTGCCAGCAGCTTAGAGACGCGGGGGGCCGTGGGAGAGACCCAGTACTTC

d_call: TRBD1
v_call: TRBV12-3/TRBV12-4
clone_size: NA
j_call: TRBJ1-2
cdr3_aa: CASGTGGYGYTF
cdr3_nt: TGTGCCAGTGGGACAGGGGGCTATGGCTACACCTTC

d_call: TRBD2
v_call: TRBV6-1
clone_size: NA
j_call: TRBJ2-2
cdr3_aa: CASSDRLAGNLIGELFF
cdr3_nt: TGTGCCAGCAGTGACCGGCTAGCGGGGAACTTAATCGGGGAGCTGTTTTTT

d_call: TRBD1
v_call: TRBV29-1
clone_size: few
j_call: TRBJ2-7
cdr3_aa: CSVLQGTYEQYF
cdr3_nt: TGCAGCGTACTACAGGGGACCTACGAGCAGTACTTC

d_call: TRBD1
v_call: TRBV25-1
clone_size: NA
j_call: TRBJ1-2
cdr3_aa: CASSALGQDVYGYTF
cdr3_nt: TGTGCCAGCAGTGCGCTGGGACAGGACGTCTATGGCTACACCTTC

d_call: TRBD2
v_call: TRBV30
clone_size: NA
j_call: TRBJ2-3
cdr3_aa: CACRRGASTDTQYF
cdr3_nt: TGTGCCTGCCGGCGGGGGGCTAGCACAGATACGCAGTATTTT

d_call: NA
v_call: TRBV5-4
clone_size: NA
j_call: TRBJ2-3
cdr3_aa: CASSNGPQGDTQYF
cdr3_nt: TGTGCCAGCAGCAACGGGCCCCAGGGGGATACGCAGTATTTT

d_call: NA
v_call: TRBV5-4
clone_size: NA
j_call: TRBJ2-5
cdr3_aa: CASSRRTEEETQYF
cdr3_nt: TGTGCCAGCAGCCGACGGACAGAGGAAGAGACCCAGTACTTC

d_call: TRBD1
v_call: TRBV5-4
clone_size: NA
j_call: TRBJ1-3
cdr3_aa: CASSPGTGVVSAGNTIYF
cdr3_nt: TGTGCCAGCAGCCCCGGGACAGGGGTGGTGAGTGCTGGAAACACCATATATTTT

d_call: TRBD2
v_call: TRBV3-1/TRBV3-2
clone_size: NA
j_call: TRBJ2-7
cdr3_aa: CASGPRDYGSEQYF
cdr3_nt: TGTGCCAGCGGCCCCCGGGACTACGGGTCCGAGCAGTACTTC

d_call: TRBD2
v_call: TRBV3-1/TRBV3-2
clone_size: once
j_call: TRBJ2-1
cdr3_aa: CASSQGVGGSAQFF
cdr3_nt: TGTGCCAGCAGCCAAGGGGTCGGGGGGTCGGCGCAGTTCTTC

d_call: TRBD2
v_call: TRBV10-1
clone_size: NA
j_call: TRBJ2-5
cdr3_aa: CASSERSLADTQYF
cdr3_nt: TGCGCCAGCAGTGAGAGGTCGCTAGCGGACACCCAGTACTTC

d_call: TRBD2
v_call: TRBV7-8
clone_size: few
j_call: TRBJ2-5
cdr3_aa: CASSFLAAETQYF
cdr3_nt: TGTGCCAGCAGCTTTCTAGCGGCCGAGACCCAGTACTTC

d_call: TRBD1
v_call: TRBV29-1
clone_size: few
j_call: TRBJ2-2
cdr3_aa: CGGGQGVTGELFF
cdr3_nt: TGCGGCGGGGGACAGGGGGTTACCGGGGAGCTGTTTTTT

d_call: TRBD2
v_call: TRBV30
clone_size: NA
j_call: TRBJ2-1
cdr3_aa: CAWSGTSGGTYNEQFF
cdr3_nt: TGTGCCTGGAGTGGGACTAGCGGGGGAACCTACAATGAGCAGTTCTTC

d_call: NA
v_call: TRBV5-1
clone_size: NA
j_call: TRBJ1-2
cdr3_aa: CASSFTSRSYGYTF
cdr3_nt: TGCGCCAGCAGCTTTACTTCACGGAGCTATGGCTACACCTTC

d_call: NA
v_call: TRBV3-1/TRBV3-2
clone_size: NA
j_call: TRBJ2-5
cdr3_aa: CASSLLGQETQYF
cdr3_nt: TGTGCCAGCAGCCTCCTCGGGCAAGAGACCCAGTACTTC

d_call: NA
v_call: TRBV5-1
clone_size: NA
j_call: TRBJ2-1
cdr3_aa: CASSGQGGGLDEQFF
cdr3_nt: TGCGCCAGCAGCGGCCAAGGAGGGGGCTTAGATGAGCAGTTCTTC

d_call: NA
v_call: TRBV11-1
clone_size: NA
j_call: TRBJ1-2
cdr3_aa: CASSLGRQGGGYTF
cdr3_nt: TGTGCCAGCAGCTTAGGTCGTCAGGGCGGTGGCTACACCTTC

d_call: NA
v_call: TRBV9
clone_size: NA
j_call: TRBJ1-5
cdr3_aa: CASSVDLQGQPQHF
cdr3_nt: TGTGCCAGCAGCGTAGATCTACAGGGTCAGCCCCAGCATTTT

d_call: TRBD2
v_call: TRBV7-2
clone_size: NA
j_call: TRBJ2-2
cdr3_aa: CASSFSGTSYTGELFF
cdr3_nt: TGTGCCAGCAGCTTTTCCGGGACTAGCTACACCGGGGAGCTGTTTTTT

d_call: TRBD1
v_call: TRBV15
clone_size: NA
j_call: TRBJ2-1
cdr3_aa: CATSRKTGGSDEQFF
cdr3_nt: TGTGCCACCAGCAGGAAGACAGGGGGCTCGGATGAGCAGTTCTTC

d_call: NA
v_call: TRBV27
clone_size: NA
j_call: TRBJ1-1
cdr3_aa: CASSLILGTEAFF
cdr3_nt: TGTGCCAGCAGTTTAATTCTCGGTACTGAAGCTTTCTTT

d_call: TRBD1
v_call: TRBV12-3/TRBV12-4
clone_size: NA
j_call: TRBJ2-7
cdr3_aa: CASSLTGSYEQYF
cdr3_nt: TGTGCCAGCAGTTTGACAGGGTCCTACGAGCAGTACTTC

d_call: NA
v_call: TRBV6-6
clone_size: few
j_call: TRBJ1-4
cdr3_aa: CASSWGRGEKLFF
cdr3_nt: TGTGCCAGCAGTTGGGGTAGGGGTGAAAAACTGTTTTTT

d_call: NA
v_call: TRBV11-2
clone_size: NA
j_call: TRBJ2-2
cdr3_aa: CASSQSSAGELFF
cdr3_nt: TGTGCCAGCAGTCAAAGTAGTGCCGGGGAGCTGTTTTTT

d_call: NA
v_call: TRBV4-2
clone_size: NA
j_call: TRBJ2-7
cdr3_aa: CASSQDIILLYEQYF
cdr3_nt: TGTGCCAGCAGCCAAGATATTATATTGTTATACGAGCAGTACTTC

d_call: NA
v_call: TRBV9
clone_size: NA
j_call: TRBJ1-2
cdr3_aa: CASSVAERALYGYTF
cdr3_nt: TGTGCCAGCAGCGTAGCGGAGAGGGCCCTCTATGGCTACACCTTC

d_call: NA
v_call: TRBV18
clone_size: NA
j_call: TRBJ1-3
cdr3_aa: CASSPLSGDTIYF
cdr3_nt: TGTGCCAGCTCACCGCTATCGGGGGACACCATATATTTT

d_call: NA
v_call: TRBV19
clone_size: NA
j_call: TRBJ1-6
cdr3_aa: CASSTVPSSYNSPLHF
cdr3_nt: TGTGCCAGTAGTACGGTACCGAGCTCCTATAATTCACCCCTCCACTTT

d_call: NA
v_call: TRBV6-1
clone_size: NA
j_call: TRBJ1-2
cdr3_aa: CASSEPSGGRINYGYTF
cdr3_nt: TGTGCCAGCAGTGAACCCTCAGGAGGGCGGATTAACTATGGCTACACCTTC

d_call: NA
v_call: TRBV5-1
clone_size: NA
j_call: TRBJ2-7
cdr3_aa: CASSAQTTVIYEQYF
cdr3_nt: TGCGCCAGCAGCGCCCAAACGACTGTGATCTACGAGCAGTACTTC